This T cell receptor beta chain is from a study of T cell clones after liver transplantation. Study-wide context: Post-transplant blood was tracked for graft-donor-reactive T cell clones identified in a pre-transplant mixed lymphocyte reaction. At least one year of complete immunosuppression withdrawal without enzymes over twice normal defined tolerance.

Sorting of unstimulated PBMCs yielded separate CD3+CD4+ and CD3+CD8+ fractions. Clones were read by immunoSEQ multiplex PCR, and TCRdb kept only the in-frame ones, dropping some. Of 9,800 or so clones listed, about 72% are singletons. Trimming took 3 bases from V and 0 from J, leaving 11 bases between them. CDR3 length: 16 residues. The V gene's germline CDR1 is MNHEY and CDR2 SMNVEV (reference sequence). This sequence originates from a human patient who received a liver transplant. Some T cells may possibly be graft donor cells. The chain links TRBV27 to TRBJ2-2, with a weak D call TRBD1 (5 bases). The sample here was CD8+ T cells from blood, taken at the approximately 16-month timepoint. DNA of the CDR3: TGTGCCAGCAGTTTGTCAGACAGACCGAACACCGGGGAGCTGTTTTTT. As protein: CASSLSDRPNTGELFF.